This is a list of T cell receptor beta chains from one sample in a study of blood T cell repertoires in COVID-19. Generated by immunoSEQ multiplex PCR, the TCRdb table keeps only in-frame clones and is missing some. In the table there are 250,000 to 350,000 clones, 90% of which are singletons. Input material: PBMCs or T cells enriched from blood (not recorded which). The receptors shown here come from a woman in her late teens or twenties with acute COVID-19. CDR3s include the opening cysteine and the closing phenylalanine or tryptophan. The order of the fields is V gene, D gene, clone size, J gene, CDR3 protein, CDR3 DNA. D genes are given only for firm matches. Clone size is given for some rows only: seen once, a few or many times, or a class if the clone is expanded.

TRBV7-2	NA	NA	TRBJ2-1	CASSDRDLDRSLWNNEQFF	TGTGCCAGCAGTGACCGGGACTTGGACCGGTCGCTCTGGAACAATGAGCAGTTCTTC
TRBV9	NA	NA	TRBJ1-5	CASSVGGYGEPQHF	TGTGCCAGCAGCGTAGGGGGATACGGGGAGCCCCAGCATTTT
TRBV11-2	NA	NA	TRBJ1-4	CASSRGFLGTVGFEKLFF	TGTGCCAGCAGCCGGGGGTTTTTGGGGACTGTGGGATTTGAAAAACTGTTTTTT
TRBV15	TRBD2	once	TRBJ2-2	CATSSRTSNTGELFF	TGTGCCACCAGCTCGCGGACTAGTAACACCGGGGAGCTGTTTTTT
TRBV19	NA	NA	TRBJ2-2	CASSISPGKIGELFF	TGTGCCAGTAGTATTTCCCCGGGGAAGATCGGGGAGCTGTTTTTT
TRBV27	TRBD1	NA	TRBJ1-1	CASSDRGRHMNTEAFF	TGTGCCAGCAGCGACAGGGGGCGTCACATGAACACTGAAGCTTTCTTT
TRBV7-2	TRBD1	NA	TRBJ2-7	CASRPGTGFLYEQYF	TGTGCCAGCAGACCCGGGACAGGGTTTCTGTACGAGCAGTACTTC
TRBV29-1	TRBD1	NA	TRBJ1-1	CSVMTGENTEAFF	TGCAGCGTTATGACAGGGGAGAACACTGAAGCTTTCTTT
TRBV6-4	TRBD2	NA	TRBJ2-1	CASSEGRGYNEQFF	TGTGCCAGCAGTGAGGGGAGGGGATACAATGAGCAGTTCTTC
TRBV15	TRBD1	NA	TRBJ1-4	CATSRDSGTGDKLFF	TGTGCCACCAGCCGAGACAGCGGGACAGGGGACAAACTGTTTTTT
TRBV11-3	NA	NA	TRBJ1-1	CASSDTPGDTEAFF	TGTGCCAGCAGCGATACGCCGGGAGACACTGAAGCTTTCTTT
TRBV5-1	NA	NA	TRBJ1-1	CASSLGRQVEAFF	TGCGCCAGCAGCTTGGGCCGACAGGTAGAAGCTTTCTTT
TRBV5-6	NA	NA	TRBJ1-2	CASSRENYGYTF	TGTGCCAGCAGCAGGGAGAACTATGGCTACACCTTC
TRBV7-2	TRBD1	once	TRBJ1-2	CASSLLPKGGINYGYTF	TGTGCCAGCAGCTTATTACCCAAAGGGGGCATTAACTATGGCTACACCTTC
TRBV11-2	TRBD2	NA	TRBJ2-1	CASSSRRAGVTYNEQFF	TGTGCCAGCAGCTCCCGACGAGCGGGAGTTACCTACAATGAGCAGTTCTTC
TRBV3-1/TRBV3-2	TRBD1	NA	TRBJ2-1	CASSPGTGGYNEQFF	TGTGCCAGCAGCCCCGGGACAGGGGGTTACAATGAGCAGTTCTTC
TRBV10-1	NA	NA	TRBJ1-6	CASQGDVGSPLHF	TGCGCCAGTCAAGGGGATGTGGGTTCACCCCTCCACTTT
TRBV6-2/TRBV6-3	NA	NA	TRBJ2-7	CASSPRLDFSYEQYF	TGTGCCAGCAGTCCCCGACTAGACTTCTCCTACGAGCAGTACTTC
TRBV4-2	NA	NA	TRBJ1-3	CASSQGKVSGGSGNTIYF	TGTGCCAGCAGCCAAGGGAAAGTATCGGGAGGCTCTGGAAACACCATATATTTT
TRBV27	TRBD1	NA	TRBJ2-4	CASSFRGTGVIQYF	TGTGCCAGCAGTTTTAGAGGGACAGGGGTCATTCAGTACTTC
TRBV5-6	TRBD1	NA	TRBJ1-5	CASSRTGSNQPQHF	TGTGCCAGCAGCCGGACAGGTAGCAATCAGCCCCAGCATTTT
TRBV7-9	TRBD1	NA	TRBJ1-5	CASSTGTGDSNQPQHF	TGTGCCAGCAGCACCGGGACAGGGGATAGCAATCAGCCCCAGCATTTT
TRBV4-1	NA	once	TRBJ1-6	CASSRTTRSSPLHF	TGCGCCAGCAGCCGGACAACCCGTAGTTCACCCCTCCACTTT
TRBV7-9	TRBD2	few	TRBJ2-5	CASSPGLAGRGPETQYF	TGTGCCAGCAGCCCTGGACTAGCGGGAAGGGGTCCAGAGACCCAGTACTTC
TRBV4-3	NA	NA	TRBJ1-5	CASSQDWGQGLNQPQHF	TGCGCCAGCAGCCAAGATTGGGGGCAGGGGCTCAATCAGCCCCAGCATTTT
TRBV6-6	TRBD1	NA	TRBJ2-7	CASSYGTGPYEQYF	TGTGCCAGCAGTTATGGGACAGGCCCCTACGAGCAGTACTTC
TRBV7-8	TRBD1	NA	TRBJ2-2	CASRIRDRDNTGELFF	TGTGCCAGCAGGATCCGGGACAGGGACAACACCGGGGAGCTGTTTTTT
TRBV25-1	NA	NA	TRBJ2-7	CASSEALEQYF	TGTGCCAGCAGTGAGGCCCTCGAGCAGTACTTC
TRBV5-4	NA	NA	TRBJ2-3	CASSSGQNRDTQYF	TGTGCCAGCAGCTCTGGGCAGAATCGGGATACGCAGTATTTT
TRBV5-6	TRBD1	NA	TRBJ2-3	CASSTTGAHGTDTQYF	TGTGCCAGCAGCACGACAGGGGCTCACGGGACAGATACGCAGTATTTT
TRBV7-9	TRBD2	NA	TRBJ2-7	CASSFPGTSGIGQYF	TGTGCCAGCAGCTTTCCAGGGACTAGCGGGATCGGGCAGTACTTC
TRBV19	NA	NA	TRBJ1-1	CASSINEGGGMMGFLPMNTEAFF	TGTGCCAGTAGTATCAATGAAGGGGGGGGAATGATGGGTTTTTTACCCATGAACACTGAAGCTTTCTTT
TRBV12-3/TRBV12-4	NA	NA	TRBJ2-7	CASSFDRDYEQYF	TGTGCCAGCAGTTTTGACCGGGACTACGAGCAGTACTTC
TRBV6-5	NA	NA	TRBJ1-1	CASSYSRDYREAFF	TGTGCCAGCAGTTACTCGCGGGATTACAGGGAAGCTTTCTTT
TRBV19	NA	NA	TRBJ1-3	CASSVTGWSGNTIYF	TGTGCCAGTAGCGTTACAGGGTGGTCTGGAAACACCATATATTTT
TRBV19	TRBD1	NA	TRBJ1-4	CASSMTGPNEKLFF	TGTGCCAGTAGTATGACAGGGCCTAATGAAAAACTGTTTTTT